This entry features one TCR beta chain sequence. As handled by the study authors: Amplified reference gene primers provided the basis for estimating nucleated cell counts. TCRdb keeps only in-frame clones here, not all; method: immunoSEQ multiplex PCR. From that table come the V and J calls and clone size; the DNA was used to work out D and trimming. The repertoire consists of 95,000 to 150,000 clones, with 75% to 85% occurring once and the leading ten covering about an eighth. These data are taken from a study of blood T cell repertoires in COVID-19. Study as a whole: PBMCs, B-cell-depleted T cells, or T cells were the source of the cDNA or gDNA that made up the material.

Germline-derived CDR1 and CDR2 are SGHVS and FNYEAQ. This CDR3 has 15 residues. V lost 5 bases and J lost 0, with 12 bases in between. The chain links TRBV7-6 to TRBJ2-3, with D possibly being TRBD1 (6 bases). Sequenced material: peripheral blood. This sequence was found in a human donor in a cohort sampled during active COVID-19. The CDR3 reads CASSPGASSTDTQYF. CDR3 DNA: TGTGCCAGCAGCCCAGGGGCTTCTAGCACAGATACGCAGTATTTT.